Sequencing of this T cell receptor (beta chain) was carried out in a study of T cells expressing NK-cell markers. At the level of the study: The TCR beta repertoires originated in sorted CD3+CD56+NKG2C+, CD3+CD56+NKG2C- and CD3+CD56-NKG2C+ T cells. Study-level results: These clonotypes, the leaders elsewhere, also led the CD3+CD56-NKG2C+ fraction in four donors.

About this clonotype: What it binds is not known.

The CDR3 has 15 amino acids. Germline CDR1 SEHNR, CDR2 FQNEAQ (reference sequence). UMIs were included in TCR beta cDNA generated by 5'RACE template switching. TCRdb re-called the 5' RACE reads and shows each CDR3 protein once, DNA omitted. This table holds 350,000 to 400,000 distinct CDR3 sequences. The receptor comes from a woman aged 45-60 years in good health. Specimen: blood T cells: a sorted CD56 or NKG2C T cell subset, CD4+ or CD8+ T cells, or bulk PBMC T cells (not recorded which). The V gene is TRBV7-9, the J gene TRBJ2-3; TCRdb names TRBD2, which stays unverified in the absence of DNA. The CDR3 region is CASSPRGGERAAQYF.